This T cell receptor beta chain was captured in a study of T cell repertoires in cytomegalovirus infection. Study summary: Matching HLA type and CMV infection were both indicated by public TCR beta signatures.

To note about this clonotype: The antigen is not known.

With 11 bases removed from V and 5 bases from J, the gap between germline ends came to 16 bases. The CDR3 has 13 amino acids. The germline V gene encodes CDR1 ENHRY and CDR2 SYGVKD. TCRdb analysed the reads with MiXCR anew, one entry per CDR3 protein. Among about a million distinct CDR3 sequences listed, around 30% were seen once. The TCR was taken from a human donor in good health (CMV status not recorded). Some clones in this sample may be carry-over from other donors' samples. The chain links TRBV10-3 to TRBJ1-3; tentative D call: TRBD1 (5 bases). Specimen: cultured CD8+ T cells from PBMCs, collected from culture after CMV antigen stimulation. CDR3 DNA: TGTGCCTCGGGGCCCCAGGGAAGAAACACCATATATTTT. It is translated as CASGPQGRNTIYF.